This record looks at one TCR beta chain sequence and its context. Its cognate antigen is unknown. Both 60 Vbeta primers and 13 Jbeta primers went into the PCR. The assay was immunoSEQ multiplex PCR, and TCRdb's table has in-frame clones only and misses some. The data hold under 150,000 clones, with 82% observed a single time. These data come from a study of cytomegalovirus exposure and HLA in healthy donors. Overall study findings and caveats: Presence/absence comparisons presumed near-even sequencing depth among donors. Diagnosis of cytomegalovirus status made by the classifier reportedly showed high specificity and sensitivity.

V was cut by 1 base and J by 5 bases, with 15 bases left in between. The CDR3 totals 15 residues. Germline CDR1 is SGDLS and CDR2 is YYNGEE. These donors, healthy bone marrow donors, were studied. This sequence was found in a woman in her forties or fifties in good health and CMV-seropositive. The specimen was PBMCs. The chain has TRBV9 and TRBJ1-1; tentative D call: TRBD1 (5 bases). Written as DNA, the CDR3 is TGTGCCAGCAGCGTATCTGCTGGGACTCTGACTGAAGCTTTCTTT. It yields the protein CASSVSAGTLTEAFF.